One and the same sample provided the 5 T cell receptor beta chains below, sequenced in a study of shared clonotypes between healthy human individuals. Using immunoSEQ multiplex PCR, the repertoire was profiled, and TCRdb retains in-frame clones only, with some absent. The sample holds about 980,000 clones; about three quarters are singletons and the top ten take roughly 1.5%. The sample was memory CD4+ T cells sorted from blood. Subset specified: CD45RA-negative fraction. These receptors all come from a man between 18 and 29 years old in good health.

The chain is built from TRBV10-3 and TRBJ1-1; 8 positions match TRBD1. This CDR3 region has 13 residues. Unmatched junction bases numbered 4, after V lost 9 bases and J lost 1 base. Germline loops: CDR1 ENHRY, CDR2 SYGVKD. This CDR3 reads CAIKTGANTEAFF. As DNA, the CDR3 is TGTGCCATTAAGACAGGGGCGAACACTGAAGCTTTCTTT.

The chain carries TRBV9 and TRBJ2-7; the match to TRBD2 covers 11 bases. CDR3 length: 15 residues. CDR1 is SGDLS and CDR2 is YYNGEE in the germline V gene. V was clipped by 4 bases and J by 5 bases; unmatched bases: 8. The CDR3 reads CASSKLAGANDEQYF. Here the CDR3 DNA reads TGTGCCAGCAGCAAACTAGCGGGAGCTAACGACGAGCAGTACTTC.

The chain employs TRBV7-2 and TRBJ1-1, with 8 bases that match TRBD1. J gave up 0 bases and V 3 bases, and 6 bases lay outside the gene matches. This CDR3 region has 16 residues. Germline CDR1 reads SGHTA; CDR2 reads FQGNSA. CDR3 amino acids: CASSLTGVRMNTEAFF. DNA for the CDR3: TGTGCCAGCAGCTTGACAGGGGTAAGGATGAACACTGAAGCTTTCTTT.

V gene TRBV7-3 combines with J gene TRBJ2-1, with TRBD2 matching 13 bases. V trimming: 2 bases; J trimming: 3 bases; junction bases outside the gene matches: 4. The CDR3 covers 17 residues. The V gene's germline CDR1 is SGHTA and CDR2 FQGTGA. The CDR3 region is CASSLRTSGGNYNEQFF. As DNA, the CDR3 is TGTGCCAGCAGCTTACGGACTAGCGGGGGTAACTACAATGAGCAGTTCTTC.

The V gene is TRBV5-6, the J gene TRBJ1-1, with a weak D call TRBD1 (5 bases). Trimming took off 0 bases at V and 8 bases at J, with 14 bases between the two ends. Germline V gene sequence: CDR1 SGHDT, CDR2 YYEEEE. The CDR3 is 14 residues long. CDR3: CASSLDGGIWEAFF. For the CDR3, the DNA is TGTGCCAGCAGCTTGGACGGGGGGATATGGGAAGCTTTCTTT.